What follows are 5 T cell receptor beta chains derived from one specimen sequenced in a study of blood T cell repertoires in COVID-19. Libraries were prepared by immunoSEQ multiplex PCR; TCRdb keeps only in-frame clonotypes and omits some of them. Of 9,500 to 15,000 clones listed, around 82% are singletons. Source material: peripheral blood. All receptors derive from a human donor in a cohort sampled during active COVID-19.

The DNA of the CDR3 is TGTGCCAGCAGAGTCCCCTCCGGACAGGGCCTCTATAGCAATCAGCCCCAGCATTTT. Protein: CASRVPSGQGLYSNQPQHF. The chain recombines TRBV28 with TRBJ1-5, with 8 nucleotides matching TRBD1. The CDR3 sequence is 19 residues long. CDR1 MDHEN and CDR2 SYDVKM come from the germline V gene. V shed 6 bases, J shed 0 bases, and the junction held 16 bases outside the gene matches.

DNA of the CDR3: TGTGCCAGCAGCCCCCTGCCGGGAGTGGTCAAAAACATTCAGTACTTC. Translated, it gives CASSPLPGVVKNIQYF. The chain is built from TRBV7-9 and TRBJ2-4, with D maybe TRBD2 (6 bases). V lost 5 bases, J lost 3 bases, and 17 bases lay in between. The CDR3 runs to 16 residues. CDR1 is SEHNR, CDR2 FQNEAQ, per germline (reference sequence).

The rearrangement links TRBV18 to TRBJ2-5; D is unresolved. CDR3 length: 13 residues. Between the trimmed V and J ends, which lost 2 bases and 3 bases, there was a span of 7 bases. Per germline, CDR1 KGHSH and CDR2 LQKENI. The CDR3 is CASSPGVEETQYF. Written as DNA, the CDR3 is TGTGCCAGCTCACCAGGAGTGGAAGAGACCCAGTACTTC.

The chain uses TRBV6-2 or TRBV6-3 and TRBJ1-1, with D possibly TRBD1 on 5 matching bases. Trimming left V 2 bases short and J 9 bases short, with 16 bases between. The CDR3 covers 14 residues. Germline lookup yields CDR1 MNHEY and CDR2 SVGEGT. This CDR3 reads CASSYVSTGTQAFF. CDR3 in DNA: TGTGCCAGCAGTTACGTATCGACGGGGACTCAAGCTTTCTTT.

This clone was observed a handful of times. V usage is TRBV21-1 and J usage is TRBJ2-2; TRBD1 is the table's D call, not checked against the DNA. TRBV21-1 is shown as a pseudogene. The CDR3 contains 13 residues. CDR3 sequence (DNA): TGTGCGAGCTGCCCCGCCAGGGCCGGGGAGCTGTTTTTT. Translation gives CASCPARAGELFF.